The text below deals with one TCR beta chain. The sample belongs to a study of blood T cell repertoires in COVID-19. The CDR3 contains 12 residues. The germline V gene encodes CDR1 SGHTA and CDR2 FQGNSA. Trimming shortened V by 6 bases and J by 10 bases, and 10 bases separated the two germline ends. Sequencing was performed with immunoSEQ multiplex PCR; in TCRdb, only in-frame clones are kept and a portion is missing. This table holds about 220,000 clones, around 86% found once. This receptor was taken from a woman in her forties or fifties with COVID-19, enrolled during active disease. The chain carries TRBV7-2 and TRBJ1-6, with D tentatively TRBD1 (6 bases). Sample: peripheral blood. Written as DNA, the CDR3 is TGTGCCAGCAGTCTCACAGGGTCACCCCTCCACTTT. Translation gives CASSLTGSPLHF.